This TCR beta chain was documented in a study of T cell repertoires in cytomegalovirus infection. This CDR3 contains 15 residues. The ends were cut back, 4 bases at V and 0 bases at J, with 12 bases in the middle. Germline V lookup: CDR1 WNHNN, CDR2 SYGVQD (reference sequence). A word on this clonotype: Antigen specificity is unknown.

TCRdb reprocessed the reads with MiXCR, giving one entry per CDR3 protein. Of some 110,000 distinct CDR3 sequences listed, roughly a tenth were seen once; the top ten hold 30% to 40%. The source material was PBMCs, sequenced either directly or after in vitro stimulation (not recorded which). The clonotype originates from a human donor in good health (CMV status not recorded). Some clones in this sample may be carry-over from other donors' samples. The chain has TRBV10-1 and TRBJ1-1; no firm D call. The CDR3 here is CASSVDPAMNTEAFF. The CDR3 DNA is TGCGCCAGCAGTGTCGATCCGGCGATGAACACTGAAGCTTTCTTT.